One sample yielded the 22 T cell receptor beta chains listed below, sequenced in a study of blood T cells in healthy people across ages. A J-beta primer mix and a sample-barcoded 5' primer were used in a second PCR of about 7 to 12 cycles. TCRdb called the 5' RACE reads again in MiXCR, with one record for every CDR3 protein. The table includes about a million distinct CDR3 sequences, approximately 50% detected once. The sequenced material came from blood. These receptors all stem from a woman aged 55-75 years in good health.

The chain joins TRBV9 to TRBJ2-7, with 9 positions matching TRBD1. V dropped 3 bases and J dropped 2; count of bases not matched to a gene: 6. CDR3 length equals 15 residues. Germline CDR1 SGDLS, CDR2 YYNGEE. CDR3 DNA sequence: TGTGCCAGCAGCGAGGGGACAGGGTGGACCTACGAGCAGTACTTC. It specifies CASSEGTGWTYEQYF.

Ten or more counts support this clonotype. The V and J genes are TRBV28 and TRBJ2-1; 15 bases are a match to TRBD2. Germline CDR1 MDHEN, CDR2 SYDVKM. With 7 bases clipped from V and 9 bases from J, the junction kept 7 bases outside the gene matches. The CDR3 spans 15 residues. The CDR3 sequence: CASTFPGLAGGEQFF. CDR3 in DNA: TGTGCCAGCACTTTCCCGGGACTAGCGGGAGGTGAGCAGTTCTTC. Drawing the rest from reference TRBV28 and TRBJ2-1, the complete variable domain is DVKVTQSSRYLVKRTGEKVFLECVQDMDHENMFWYRQDPGLGLRLIYFSYDVKMKEKGDIPEGYSVSREKKERFSLILESASTNQTSMYLCASTFPGLAGGEQFFGPGTRLTVL.

The CDR3 reads CSARSSVSYNEQFF. The CDR3 region has the DNA TGCAGTGCTCGTTCTAGCGTCAGCTACAATGAGCAGTTCTTC. This chain joins TRBV20-1 and TRBJ2-1, with D possibly being TRBD2 (6 bases). The CDR3 totals 14 residues. Germline V gene lookup returns CDR1 DFQATT and CDR2 SNEGSKA (reference sequence). The V and J ends lost 5 bases and 3 bases respectively, with 14 bases between them.

This clonotype was counted only a few times. V gene TRBV7-9 combines with J gene TRBJ2-4, with D unresolved. CDR1 SEHNR and CDR2 FQNEAQ come from the germline V gene (reference sequence). Deletions cut 6 bases from V and 0 bases from J, with 15 bases between. The CDR3 loop spans 16 amino acids. This CDR3 reads CASSPQYNIAKNIQYF. The CDR3 DNA follows: TGTGCCAGCAGTCCTCAGTACAACATAGCCAAAAACATTCAGTACTTC. The full variable domain, rest sourced from reference TRBV7-9 and TRBJ2-4, is DTGVSQNPRHKITKRGQNVTFRCDPISEHNRLYWYRQTLGQGPEFLTYFQNEAQLEKSRLLSDRFSAERPKGSFSTLEIQRTEQGDSAMYLCASSPQYNIAKNIQYFGAGTRLSVL.

The chain has TRBV6-6 and TRBJ2-4; tentatively, D is TRBD2 (5 bases). The J call is uncertain, as TRBJ2-5 better fits the DNA end. Germline lookup yields CDR1 MNHNY and CDR2 SVGAGI (reference sequence). The CDR3 consists of 12 residues. This CDR3 is CASSTRQETQYF. As DNA, the CDR3 is TGTGCCAGCAGTACTAGGCAAGAGACCCAGTACTTC.

This clonotype has only a few counts. The V gene is TRBV29-1, the J gene TRBJ1-2; D might be TRBD1 (5 bases). This CDR3 is 15 amino acids long. CDR1 SQVTM and CDR2 ANQGSEA come from the germline V gene. Trimming took off 4 bases at V and 4 bases at J, with 19 bases between the two ends. In DNA form, the CDR3 reads TGCAGCGTTGGGGATATGGGGCGTGGGAGCTATGGCTACACCTTC. It translates to CSVGDMGRGSYGYTF.

This chain connects TRBV20-1 to TRBJ2-1, with D unclear. This CDR3 has 13 residues. V was trimmed by 5 bases and J by 5 bases, leaving 13 bases between them. Germline assignment: CDR1 DFQATT and CDR2 SNEGSKA (reference sequence). This CDR3 is CSASQGWDNEQFF. The CDR3 nucleotides read TGCAGTGCTTCTCAAGGCTGGGACAATGAGCAGTTCTTC.

The chain is built from TRBV28 and TRBJ2-5; D unresolved. Deletions cut 6 bases from V and 5 bases from J, with 16 bases between. The CDR3 is 14 residues long. Per germline, CDR1 MDHEN and CDR2 SYDVKM. Here the CDR3 DNA reads TGTGCCAGCAGCCGCCTGAACTCCTTCGAGACCCAGTACTTC. Translated, it gives CASSRLNSFETQYF.

This clonotype showed up just a few times. The chain carries TRBV7-2 and TRBJ1-5; possible D gene TRBD1, 6 bases. This CDR3 spans 15 amino acids. Germline values: CDR1 SGHTA, CDR2 FQGNSA. Trimming removed 5 bases from V and 4 bases from J, with 15 bases in between. Here the CDR3 DNA reads TGTGCCAGCAGCGCGACGGGGGGCCCTAATCAGCCCCAGCATTTT. Its protein is CASSATGGPNQPQHF.

This clonotype has only a few counts. The V gene is TRBV29-1, the J gene TRBJ2-3, with TRBD2 identical over 7 bases. J lost 3 bases, V lost 0 bases, and 15 bases had no gene match. The CDR3 has 18 amino acids. The germline V gene encodes CDR1 SQVTM and CDR2 ANQGSEA. The chain's CDR3 is CSVEDRGSAGARTDTQYF. The CDR3 DNA sequence: TGCAGCGTTGAAGATCGGGGGTCGGCGGGAGCTAGGACAGATACGCAGTATTTT.

This chain joins TRBV7-2 and TRBJ2-7; 9 nucleotides match TRBD1. The CDR3 runs to 15 residues. Germline V CDR1 and CDR2: SGHTA, FQGNSA. V lost 5 bases to trimming and J lost 5 bases; unmatched junction nucleotides: 10. The CDR3 region is CASSMLPQGADEQYF. The CDR3 region has the DNA TGTGCCAGCAGCATGCTCCCACAGGGGGCAGACGAGCAGTACTTC.

This clonotype was seen a handful of times. The rearrangement uses TRBV28 and TRBJ1-5, with D possibly TRBD1 on 5 matching bases. V lost 2 bases, J lost 6 bases, and 8 bases lay in between. From germline, CDR1 is MDHEN and CDR2 SYDVKM. This CDR3 has 13 amino acids. The DNA for the CDR3 is TGTGCCAGCAGTTTAGGGACGGGTCAGCCCCAGCATTTT. This sequence encodes CASSLGTGQPQHF.

The chain is built from TRBV3-1 and TRBJ2-1, with no clear D. V was clipped by 2 bases and J by 8 bases, with 10 bases between them. The CDR3 runs 13 residues. Germline V gene sequence: CDR1 LGHDT, CDR2 YNNKEL (reference sequence). The CDR3 nucleotides are TGTGCCAGCAGCCAACCCGAAAGGGATGAGCAGTTCTTC. Translated: CASSQPERDEQFF.

The chain is built from TRBV4-3 and TRBJ2-7; TRBD2 matches 10 bases. V lost 1 base to trimming and J lost 4 bases; unmatched junction nucleotides: 7. This CDR3 region has 16 residues. The V gene's germline CDR1 is LGHNA and CDR2 YSLEER. The CDR3 DNA reads TGCGCCAGCAGCCAAGGATCAACTAGCGGGACGTACGAGCAGTACTTC. This sequence encodes CASSQGSTSGTYEQYF.

The CDR3: CAWRGRAHYEQYF. The CDR3 nucleotides are TGTGCCTGGAGGGGGAGGGCCCACTACGAGCAGTACTTC. The rearrangement links TRBV30 to TRBJ2-7; 7 positions agree with TRBD2. Germline CDR1 GTSNPN, CDR2 SVGIG (reference sequence). With V trimmed by 3 bases and J by 3 bases, 5 bases remained unmatched. CDR3 size: 13 residues. Together with reference TRBV30 and TRBJ2-7, the CDR3 gives the full variable domain: SQTIHQWPATLVQPVGSPLSLECTVEGTSNPNLYWYRQAAGRGLQLLFYSVGIGQISSEVPQNLSASRPQDRQFILSSKKLLLSDSGFYLCAWRGRAHYEQYFGPGTRLTVT.

The chain employs TRBV5-6 and TRBJ2-4, with TRBD1 identical over 9 bases. The DNA end lines up better with TRBJ2-7; the J call may be wrong. Germline loops: CDR1 SGHDT, CDR2 YYEEEE. The CDR3 spans 15 residues. The CDR3 region has the DNA TGTGCCAGCAGCTATCAGACAGGGGGGGCGTACGAGCAGTACTTC. Encoded protein: CASSYQTGGAYEQYF.

This clonotype turned up a few times. The V and J genes are TRBV7-9 and TRBJ2-3, with a weak D call TRBD2 (6 bases). Germline CDR1 reads SEHNR; CDR2 reads FQNEAQ (reference sequence). The CDR3 spans 14 residues. V was trimmed by 3 bases and J by 2 bases, leaving 9 bases between them. CDR3 loop: CASSFSGHTDTQYF. The CDR3 DNA sequence: TGTGCCAGCAGCTTTAGCGGACACACAGATACGCAGTATTTT. The full variable domain, in which reference TRBV7-9 and TRBJ2-3 provide the parts outside the CDR3, is DTGVSQNPRHKITKRGQNVTFRCDPISEHNRLYWYRQTLGQGPEFLTYFQNEAQLEKSRLLSDRFSAERPKGSFSTLEIQRTEQGDSAMYLCASSFSGHTDTQYFGPGTRLTVL.

The rearrangement uses TRBV12-3 or TRBV12-4 and TRBJ2-5, with D maybe TRBD2 (7 bases). V lost 4 bases, J lost 1 base, and 10 bases lay in between. The CDR3 consists of 14 residues. The CDR3 nucleotides read TGTGCCAGCAGTTACGGGGGGCTCCAAGAGACCCAGTACTTC. Its protein product is CASSYGGLQETQYF.

This chain connects TRBV4-1 to TRBJ2-7; D is undetermined. Germline assignment: CDR1 MGHRA and CDR2 YSYEKL. The CDR3 has 14 amino acids. V lost 1 base and J 3 bases, leaving 10 bases between the germline ends. The CDR3 DNA reads TGCGCCAGCAGCCAAGGGTTTGCTAACTACGAGCAGTACTTC. Its protein is CASSQGFANYEQYF.

The CDR3 coding sequence is TGTGCCAGCAGTTTCCCTGTGAATAATGGCGGGGTCGACACAGATACGCAGTATTTT. Translation gives CASSFPVNNGGVDTDTQYF. The chain couples TRBV6-2 or TRBV6-3 to TRBJ2-3; TRBD2 is a possible D gene (6 bases). This CDR3 is built from 19 residues. CDR1 is MNHEY, CDR2 SVGEGT, per germline. V was clipped by 4 bases and J by 2 bases, with 25 bases between them.

This clonotype was counted once. J is TRBJ2-1 and V is TRBV18; the D gene could be TRBD1 or TRBD2 (5 bases each). The germline CDR1 and CDR2 sequences are KGHSH and LQKENI. V was pared by 3 bases and J by 8 bases, with 14 bases between. The CDR3 sequence is 14 residues long. This chain's CDR3 is CASSPYGAQDEQFF. CDR3 nucleotide sequence: TGTGCCAGCTCACCCTACGGGGCCCAGGATGAGCAGTTCTTC. The whole variable domain, filled in from reference TRBV18 and TRBJ2-1, reads NAGVMQNPRHLVRRRGQEARLRCSPMKGHSHVYWYRQLPEEGLKFMVYLQKENIIDESGMPKERFSAEFPKEGPSILRIQQVVRGDSAAYFCASSPYGAQDEQFFGPGTRLTVL.

The chain couples TRBV7-9 to TRBJ2-1; no clear D gene. Trimming shortened V by 1 base and J by 5 bases, and 12 bases separated the two germline ends. The CDR3 has 15 amino acids. Germline V gives CDR1 SEHNR, CDR2 FQNEAQ (reference sequence). The CDR3 is CASSLEVGQNNEQFF. The DNA of the CDR3 is TGTGCCAGCAGCTTAGAGGTGGGTCAGAACAATGAGCAGTTCTTC. Combining the CDR3 with reference TRBV7-9 and TRBJ2-1 gives the whole variable domain DTGVSQNPRHKITKRGQNVTFRCDPISEHNRLYWYRQTLGQGPEFLTYFQNEAQLEKSRLLSDRFSAERPKGSFSTLEIQRTEQGDSAMYLCASSLEVGQNNEQFFGPGTRLTVL.